The present T cell receptor beta chain was sequenced within a study of radiotherapy plus CTLA-4 blockade in lung cancer (dated by TCRdb to the late 2010s). About the full investigation: Among enrolled patients, about 19% had an objective response and 25% to 35% reached disease control. Here is what the overall study found, with its caveats: After treatment with radiotherapy and ipilimumab, TCR clones that originated in tumors expanded in peripheral blood. The strongest predictors of response were reported to be early dynamic shifts in blood T cell clones along with a rise in serum interferon-beta following radiation.

A remark on this clone: Its binding antigen is unknown. No base qualities exist here, and no much larger clone lies one base off it.

The study evaluated CTLA-4 blockade (ipilimumab) given together with focal radiation therapy in patients who had chemo-refractory metastatic non-small-cell lung cancer. Cut back by 6 bases and 7 bases, the V and J ends lie 12 bases apart. CDR1 is given as MNHNY and CDR2 as SVGAGI, both from the germline V gene (reference sequence). Counted from cysteine to phenylalanine, this CDR3 has 12 amino acids. Left in the record is the CDR3 DNA by itself, 36 bases read in frame from the first base. The library was built by means of the immunoSEQ multiplex PCR assay. This is the immuneACCESS table as TCRdb keeps it, with only in-frame sequences that have V and J called. A part of the clones is gone; compared with another copy, unresolved V genes explain less than half, and the rest is unexplained. Here the sample has roughly 110,000 clones; approximately 81% occur a single time. 2% to 3% of the sample is taken by the ten largest.

The TCR comes from a human donor with non-small cell lung cancer that progressed on radiotherapy plus ipilimumab. Some clones in this sample may be carry-over from other donors' samples. The receptor chain draws on TRBV6-6 and TRBJ1-2; too little of a D gene remains to name it. Sequencing used peripheral blood, obtained from a patient treated with radiotherapy plus ipilimumab. The nucleotide sequence is given as TGTGCCAGCAGCTCTCTTGGCCCTGGCTACACCTTC. It specifies CASSSLGPGYTF.